Presented here are 21 T cell receptor beta chains from one specimen sequenced in a study of blood T cell repertoires in COVID-19. The repertoire was sequenced with immunoSEQ multiplex PCR; TCRdb's copy has only in-frame clones and lacks some. The sample includes around 250,000 clones, about 80% of them seen just once. Sequencing used peripheral blood. These receptors were obtained from a human donor in a cohort sampled during active COVID-19.

The V gene is TRBV20-1, the J gene TRBJ1-2; D is perhaps TRBD1 (6 bases). V was trimmed by 5 bases and J by 7 bases, leaving 8 bases between them. The CDR3 length is 10 residues. The V gene's germline CDR1 is DFQATT and CDR2 SNEGSKA (reference sequence). The CDR3 spells CSAVRGGYTF. The CDR3 nucleotides read TGCAGTGCTGTCAGGGGTGGCTACACCTTC.

This clone was counted a few times. V gene TRBV2 combines with J gene TRBJ1-5; 7 bases fit TRBD1. The CDR3 loop spans 15 amino acids. The V gene's germline CDR1 is SNHLY and CDR2 FYNNEI. Losses at the gene ends were 6 bases for V and 5 bases for J; bases not matched to a gene: 10. Here the CDR3 DNA reads TGTGCCAGCAGATTTCGACCACAGGGGTATCAGCCCCAGCATTTT. The encoded protein is CASRFRPQGYQPQHF.

CDR3 residues: CASSQAIAGDQETQYF. For the CDR3, the DNA is TGTGCCAGCAGCCAGGCTATAGCGGGAGATCAAGAGACCCAGTACTTC. This chain joins TRBV3-1 (or the pseudogene TRBV3-2) and TRBJ2-5; 9 bases match TRBD2. V dropped 3 bases and J dropped 2; count of bases not matched to a gene: 7. The germline V gene encodes CDR1 LGHDT and CDR2 YNNKEL (reference sequence). There are 16 residues in the CDR3.

This clone was detected only a few times. This rearrangement joins TRBV7-2 to TRBJ1-2; 8 positions match TRBD1. The V segment lost 5 bases and the J segment 3 bases; nucleotides outside the gene matches: 14. CDR3 length: 17 residues. Germline V lookup: CDR1 SGHTA, CDR2 FQGNSA. CDR3 protein: CASSPSTGAGVDYGYTF. In DNA, the CDR3 is TGTGCCAGCAGCCCGTCGACAGGGGCAGGGGTCGACTATGGCTACACCTTC.

The gene calls are TRBV5-1 and TRBJ2-1; TRBD1 matches at 9 bases. This CDR3 is 16 amino acids long. Germline V CDR1 and CDR2: SGHRS, YFSETQ. The ends lost 0 bases at V and 7 bases at J; junction bases unmatched: 8. The DNA for the CDR3 is TGCGCCAGCAGCTTGGGCAGGACAGGGGTAGGGAATGAGCAGTTCTTC. Protein product: CASSLGRTGVGNEQFF.

This clone was observed a handful of times. V and J are TRBV3-1 (or the pseudogene TRBV3-2) and TRBJ1-2, with no clear D. V dropped 0 bases and J dropped 3 bases, with 8 bases sitting between them. The CDR3 is made up of 14 amino acids. The germline gives CDR1 LGHDT, CDR2 YNNKEL (reference sequence). The CDR3: CASSQDLRHYGYTF. Here the CDR3 DNA reads TGTGCCAGCAGCCAAGATTTGAGGCACTATGGCTACACCTTC.

The table lists this clone with a count of one. The chain combines TRBV29-1 with TRBJ1-1; D uncertain. The CDR3 has 13 amino acids. Germline values: CDR1 SQVTM, CDR2 ANQGSEA. V was trimmed by 6 bases and J by 1 base, leaving 12 bases between them. The CDR3 spells CSVRGPSNTEAFF. The CDR3 region has the DNA TGCAGCGTGCGCGGGCCCTCGAACACTGAAGCTTTCTTT.

The chain couples TRBV4-1 to TRBJ1-3; D uncertain. The germline V gene has CDR1 MGHRA and CDR2 YSYEKL. Between the trimmed V and J ends, which lost 1 base and 0 bases, there was a span of 10 bases. The CDR3 is 16 residues long. The CDR3 reads CASSQGSGISGNTIYF. In DNA, the CDR3 is TGCGCCAGCAGCCAAGGTTCTGGCATCTCTGGAAACACCATATATTTT.

The chain combines TRBV18 with TRBJ1-1; D is possibly TRBD1 (5 bases). CDR1 is KGHSH and CDR2 is LQKENI in the germline V gene. The CDR3 is made up of 15 amino acids. V gave up 11 bases and J gave up 0 bases, with 19 bases separating them. In DNA, the CDR3 is TGTGCCTCGACGATTAGGGGTCTAATGAACACTGAAGCTTTCTTT. Translation gives CASTIRGLMNTEAFF.

This rearrangement joins TRBV7-6 to TRBJ2-3; 7 bases line up with TRBD2. The CDR3 totals 16 residues. Per germline, CDR1 SGHVS and CDR2 FNYEAQ. V shed 5 bases and J 3 bases; nucleotides not matched to a gene: 11. The CDR3, as DNA: TGTGCCAGCAGCCCTCATGGGGTGGGGGGGACAGATACGCAGTATTTT. It encodes CASSPHGVGGTDTQYF.

The chain has TRBV10-3 and TRBJ2-5, with D maybe TRBD2 (5 bases). Germline V gene sequence: CDR1 ENHRY, CDR2 SYGVKD. V was trimmed by 2 bases and J by 4 bases, leaving 11 bases between them. The CDR3 runs to 14 residues. CDR3 nucleotides: TGTGCCATCAGTGAGGGTGGAGGTGGAGAGACCCAGTACTTC. This encodes CAISEGGGGETQYF.

The V and J genes are TRBV4-3 and TRBJ1-2; D is undetermined. The germline V gene has CDR1 LGHNA and CDR2 YSLEER. With 1 base removed from V and 2 bases from J, the gap between germline ends came to 11 bases. The CDR3 has 15 amino acids. CDR3 in DNA: TGCGCCAGCAGCCAAGCAGTCATTCAGAACTATGGCTACACCTTC. This encodes CASSQAVIQNYGYTF.

The chain links TRBV5-6 to TRBJ2-7; 8 bases fit TRBD1. This CDR3 is built from 18 residues. V was pared by 4 bases and J by 1 base, with 16 bases of the junction left unmatched. CDR1 is SGHDT, CDR2 YYEEEE, per germline. CDR3 region: CASSLGQARLPGSYEQYF. The CDR3 DNA follows: TGTGCCAGCAGCCTGGGACAGGCAAGGCTACCAGGATCCTACGAGCAGTACTTC.

The chain is built from TRBV11-3 and TRBJ2-5; 11 positions agree with TRBD2. Germline assignment: CDR1 SGHNT and CDR2 YENEEA. V shed 4 bases and J 6 bases; nucleotides not matched to a gene: 16. The CDR3 runs to 18 residues. The chain's CDR3 is CASSSGLADGSGRKTQYF. The DNA for the CDR3 is TGTGCCAGCAGCTCGGGACTAGCGGACGGTTCAGGGAGGAAGACCCAGTACTTC.

This clone was picked up one time. V gene TRBV18 combines with J gene TRBJ1-3; the match to TRBD1 covers 8 bases. Looked up from germline, CDR1 is KGHSH and CDR2 is LQKENI. The CDR3 extends over 16 amino acids. The ends lost 6 bases at V and 0 bases at J; junction bases unmatched: 7. DNA of the CDR3: TGTGCCAGCTCCGACAGGGGACGGACCTCTGGAAACACCATATATTTT. It encodes CASSDRGRTSGNTIYF.

The chain recombines TRBV27 with TRBJ2-3, with TRBD1 matching 7 bases. The CDR3 contains 14 residues. Germline CDR1 reads MNHEY; CDR2 reads SMNVEV (reference sequence). Trimming at V came to 6 bases and at J to 3 bases, leaving 6 bases not matched to a gene. The CDR3 DNA reads as TGTGCCAGCAGGAGGACAGGAGTGACAGATACGCAGTATTTT. This gives the protein CASRRTGVTDTQYF.

V and J are TRBV5-1 and TRBJ2-1; 7 nucleotides agree with TRBD2. This CDR3 has 16 amino acids. V gave up 0 bases and J gave up 0 bases; unmatched junction bases: 3. Germline V lookup: CDR1 SGHRS, CDR2 YFSETQ. CDR3 coding DNA: TGCGCCAGCAGCTTGGAAGGCGGGAGCTCCTACAATGAGCAGTTCTTC. The encoded protein is CASSLEGGSSYNEQFF. Based on the CDR3 plus reference TRBV5-1 and TRBJ2-1, the full variable domain is KAGVTQTPRYLIKTRGQQVTLSCSPISGHRSVSWYQQTPGQGLQFLFEYFSETQRNKGNFPGRFSGRQFSNSRSEMNVSTLELGDSALYLCASSLEGGSSYNEQFFGPGTRLTVL.

The CDR3 bases are TGCGCCAGCAGCATATCGACTAGCGGGAGTAATGAGCAGTTCTTC. Its protein is CASSISTSGSNEQFF. V and J are TRBV5-1 and TRBJ2-1, with 12 bases identical to TRBD2. The CDR3 has 15 amino acids. V shed 4 bases, J shed 7 bases, and the junction held 6 bases outside the gene matches. CDR1 and CDR2 (germline): SGHRS, YFSETQ.

This clone has only a few counts. The chain's CDR3 is CASSVEGTGTDTQYF. CDR3 DNA: TGTGCCAGCAGCGTAGAAGGGACAGGCACAGATACGCAGTATTTT. The chain links TRBV9 to TRBJ2-3, with TRBD1 matching over 7 bases. Germline loops: CDR1 SGDLS, CDR2 YYNGEE. V trimming: 0 bases; J trimming: 1 base; junction bases outside the gene matches: 2. The CDR3 is made up of 15 amino acids.

The V and J genes are TRBV7-2 and TRBJ2-5; 9 positions match TRBD2. The CDR3 is 15 amino acids. Germline V gene lookup returns CDR1 SGHTA and CDR2 FQGNSA. Germline trimming cut 1 base from V and 4 bases from J; bases unmatched to any gene: 4. CDR3 DNA sequence: TGTGCCAGCAGCTTAGGGGGCGGGAGGGTAGAGACCCAGTACTTC. Protein product: CASSLGGGRVETQYF.

The V and J genes are TRBV27 and TRBJ2-1; 7 bases agree with TRBD1. CDR3 size: 15 residues. With V trimmed by 3 bases and J by 8 bases, 10 bases remained unmatched. CDR1 is MNHEY and CDR2 is SMNVEV in the germline V gene (reference sequence). The CDR3 region has the DNA TGTGCCAGCAGTTTGCTCGCTGACAGGGTGGATGAGCAGTTCTTC. It is translated as CASSLLADRVDEQFF.